These T cell receptor beta chains were read from a single sample in a study of blood T cell repertoires in COVID-19. Here immunoSEQ multiplex PCR was the method, and the copy in TCRdb shows in-frame clones only, minus some. The top ten clones hold just under 0.8% of a sample with hundreds of thousands of clones, roughly 90% of them seen once. Sequencing was performed on peripheral blood. The receptors derive from a woman in her twenties or thirties with acute or convalescent COVID-19. Both conserved end residues are part of each CDR3. Fields, in order: D gene, V gene, J gene, CDR3 length, clone size, CDR3 DNA, CDR3 protein. The D gene is left open where the match is weak. Clone sizes are given selectively: once, few, many, or a class where the clone is expanded.

>TRBD2|TRBV5-4|TRBJ2-2|16|NA
TGTGCAGCTGATTCCGGGACTAGCGGACCTACCGGGGAGCTGTTTTTT
CAADSGTSGPTGELFF
>TRBD1|TRBV6-2/TRBV6-3|TRBJ2-2|17|NA
TGTGCCAGCAGTTACTCCCGGGACAGGGGCTTTTCGGGGGAGCTGTTTTTT
CASSYSRDRGFSGELFF
>TRBD1|TRBV6-5|TRBJ2-2|13|NA
TGTGCCAGCAGGACAGGGGACACCGGGGAGCTGTTTTTT
CASRTGDTGELFF
>NA|TRBV19|TRBJ2-4|14|NA
TGTGCCAGTAGTCGTCAGGGGTTAGGAAACATTCAGTACTTC
CASSRQGLGNIQYF
>TRBD2|TRBV9|TRBJ2-1|17|NA
TGTGCCAGCAGCTCCCGAGCGGTAGCGGGAGCGAACAATGAGCAGTTCTTC
CASSSRAVAGANNEQFF
>TRBD2|TRBV3-1/TRBV3-2|TRBJ2-2|17|NA
TGTGCCAGCAGCCAAGGCCCAGCGGGACCCAACACCGGGGAGCTGTTTTTT
CASSQGPAGPNTGELFF
>NA|TRBV18|TRBJ2-5|16|NA
TGTGCCAGCTCACCACCTCTGCCGGGAGCCCGCGAGACCCAGTACTTC
CASSPPLPGARETQYF
>TRBD2|TRBV7-2|TRBJ2-1|15|NA
TGTGCCAGCAGCTATTCCGGGACTAGCAAAGGTGAGCAGTTCTTC
CASSYSGTSKGEQFF
>TRBD1|TRBV30|TRBJ1-2|14|NA
TGTGCCTGGAGACGTACATGGAGGGGGCCTGGCTACACCTTC
CAWRRTWRGPGYTF
>NA|TRBV4-3|TRBJ2-5|16|many
TGCGCCAGCAGCCCACTAGCAACAGGGGTCGGAGAGACCCAGTACTTC
CASSPLATGVGETQYF
>NA|TRBV12-3/TRBV12-4|TRBJ1-1|13|NA
TGTGCCAGCAGAAATACAGGGAGCGCTGAAGCTTTCTTT
CASRNTGSAEAFF
>NA|TRBV11-2|TRBJ2-1|12|NA
TGTGCCAGCAGCTTGCAGGGCAATGAGCAGTTCTTC
CASSLQGNEQFF
>NA|TRBV19|TRBJ2-3|13|NA
TGTGCCAGTAGTCCTCGGCCCGGGGATACGCAGTATTTT
CASSPRPGDTQYF
>NA|TRBV7-6|TRBJ1-2|16|NA
TGTGCCAGCAGCTTAGGCTCTCCGGGGTTACTAGATGGCTACACCTTC
CASSLGSPGLLDGYTF
>NA|TRBV19|TRBJ1-5|17|NA
TGTGCCAGTAGTATAGACTTCCGTGGGACAAAGTTACAGCCCCAGCATTTT
CASSIDFRGTKLQPQHF
>NA|TRBV7-9|TRBJ2-3|16|NA
TGTGCCAGCAGCCAAAGCGTGGCGGCGCTCACAGATACGCAGTATTTT
CASSQSVAALTDTQYF
>TRBD1|TRBV7-2|TRBJ1-1|14|few
TGTGCCAGCAGCTTAGTCCACAGGGGGCGCGGAGCTTTCTTT
CASSLVHRGRGAFF
>NA|TRBV4-3|TRBJ1-2|14|NA
TGCGCCAGCAGCCAAGATACAGGACGCTATGGCTACACCTTC
CASSQDTGRYGYTF
>NA|TRBV27|TRBJ1-4|14|NA
TGTGCCAGCAGTTTGTATTTTGCTAATGAAAAACTGTTTTTT
CASSLYFANEKLFF
>TRBD1|TRBV27|TRBJ1-1|13|NA
TGTGCCAGCAGTGACAGGGTTGAAACTGAAGCTTTCTTT
CASSDRVETEAFF
>NA|TRBV7-2|TRBJ2-7|14|once
TGTGCCAGCAGCTTAGGCTCAGTTACCTACGAGCAGTACTTC
CASSLGSVTYEQYF
>NA|TRBV25-1|TRBJ2-1|17|NA
TGTGCAAGCAGCCCAGGGCACCGTTCCTGGGCTTACAATGAGCAGTTCTTC
CASSPGHRSWAYNEQFF
>TRBD2|TRBV5-1|TRBJ2-7|18|NA
TGCGCCAGCAGCTTCCCTTCCGTAGCGGGAGCCTTCCTCTACGAGCAGTACTTC
CASSFPSVAGAFLYEQYF
>TRBD1|TRBV27|TRBJ1-2|13|NA
TGTGCCAGCAGACTTACAGGGGGCGGAGGCTACACCTTC
CASRLTGGGGYTF
>NA|TRBV19|TRBJ1-3|15|NA
TGTGCCAGTAGTACTGGGAGGGGCTTTGGAAACACCATATATTTT
CASSTGRGFGNTIYF
>TRBD2|TRBV15|TRBJ2-1|15|NA
TGTGCCACCAGCAGCGGGAGGGGGGACTACAATGAGCAGTTCTTC
CATSSGRGDYNEQFF
>NA|TRBV19|TRBJ2-7|15|NA
TGTGCCAGTAGTATTACCAGCGGGTTATTCTACGAGCAGTACTTC
CASSITSGLFYEQYF
>TRBD2|TRBV5-4|TRBJ2-3|16|NA
TGTGCCAGCACCCGACTAGCGGGAGGTGGCACAGATACGCAGTATTTT
CASTRLAGGGTDTQYF
>TRBD1|TRBV5-6|TRBJ1-3|16|NA
TGTGCCAGCAGCTTTGGACAGGGGGCTACTGGAAACACCATATATTTT
CASSFGQGATGNTIYF
>NA|TRBV7-9|TRBJ2-7|14|few
TGTGCCAGCAGCAGCCTGGACAGACCTTACGAGCAGTACTTC
CASSSLDRPYEQYF